Included here is one T cell receptor (beta chain) sequence, with context. Antigen unknown. A read error may produce the germline difference seen at one junction end. CDR3 length: 19 residues. Germline V lookup: CDR1 LGHNT, CDR2 FRNRAP. This entry comes from a study of cytomegalovirus exposure and HLA in healthy donors. Study conclusions and caveats: In vitro work confirmed that three CMV-associated chains recognize CMV antigens. Most TCR beta V segments were productive about 90% or about 30% of the time in an earlier analysis.

The study ran its PCR with 60 Vbeta and 13 Jbeta primers. Only in-frame clones appear in the TCRdb table, and some are missing; sequencing was by immunoSEQ multiplex PCR. Of approximately 120,000 clones in the sample, around 84% were seen once. The specimen was PBMCs. This TCR came from a man between 18 and 35 years old in good health and CMV-seronegative. The V call is TRBV12-5, the J call TRBJ2-2, with TRBD1 identical over 10 bases. CDR3 DNA sequence: TGTGCTAGTGGCTTGGCACAGGGAGGGACAGGGGTCCTCACCGGGGAGCTGTTTTTT. Protein: CASGLAQGGTGVLTGELFF.